This T cell receptor (beta chain) comes out of a study of blood T cell repertoires in COVID-19. V shed 6 bases and J 2 bases; nucleotides not matched to a gene: 4. Looked up from germline, CDR1 is SGHTA and CDR2 is FQGNSA. CDR3 size: 14 residues. Profiled with immunoSEQ multiplex PCR; TCRdb holds only in-frame clones, not every one. The table shows 300,000 or so clones, with more than 70% occurring only once. Sequenced: peripheral blood. This chain links TRBV7-2 with TRBJ2-3; 8 bases map to TRBD2. This sequence originates from a woman in her 30s who had recovered from COVID-19. CDR3 DNA sequence: TGTGCCAGCAGAGGAGCGGGGGCCACAGATACGCAGTATTTT. This encodes CASRGAGATDTQYF.